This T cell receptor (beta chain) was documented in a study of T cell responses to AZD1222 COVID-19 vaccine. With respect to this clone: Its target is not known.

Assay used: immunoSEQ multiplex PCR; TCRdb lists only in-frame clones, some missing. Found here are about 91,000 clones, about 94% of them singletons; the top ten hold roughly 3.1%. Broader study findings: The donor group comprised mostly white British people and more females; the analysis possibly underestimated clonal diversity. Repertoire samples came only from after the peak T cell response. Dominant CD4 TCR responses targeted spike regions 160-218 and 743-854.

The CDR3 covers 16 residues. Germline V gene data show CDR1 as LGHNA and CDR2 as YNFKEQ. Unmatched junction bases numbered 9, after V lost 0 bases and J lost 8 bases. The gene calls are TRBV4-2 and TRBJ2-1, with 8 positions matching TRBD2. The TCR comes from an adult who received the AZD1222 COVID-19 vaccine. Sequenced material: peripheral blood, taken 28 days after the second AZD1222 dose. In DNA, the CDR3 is TGTGCCAGCAGCCAAGAGTCCGCTAGCGGGTTCGATGAGCAGTTCTTC. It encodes CASSQESASGFDEQFF.